The 24 T cell receptor beta chains given below trace back to one sample, sequenced in a study of blood T cell repertoires in COVID-19. Using immunoSEQ multiplex PCR, the repertoire was profiled, and TCRdb retains in-frame clones only, with some absent. The table has roughly 200,000 clones, around nine tenths seen once. The sequencing input was PBMCs or T cells enriched from blood (not recorded which). These receptors all come from a woman aged 25-40 years who had been exposed to COVID-19.

The chain recombines TRBV6-5 with TRBJ1-2, with a weak D call TRBD1 (5 bases). Germline values: CDR1 MNHEY, CDR2 SVGAGI. V was pared by 5 bases and J by 3 bases, with 16 bases between. The CDR3 spans 15 residues. CDR3 protein: CASSLVGGTDYGYTF. The CDR3 DNA follows: TGTGCCAGCAGTCTGGTGGGCGGGACGGACTATGGCTACACCTTC.

The chain couples TRBV19 to TRBJ1-2; D call uncertain. CDR3 length: 12 amino acids. Germline CDR1 and CDR2: LNHDA and SQIVND (reference sequence). Trimming took off 3 bases at V and 8 bases at J, with 10 bases between the two ends. The CDR3 DNA sequence: TGTGCCAGTAGTATCGGGGAGAGAGGCTACACCTTC. As protein: CASSIGERGYTF.

The CDR3 DNA reads TGTGCCAGCAGTCGAAGACATCAGGGATTCTATGGCTACACCTTC. Translation gives CASSRRHQGFYGYTF. This sequence joins TRBV27 and TRBJ1-2, with a weak D call TRBD1 (5 bases). The CDR3 covers 15 residues. Germline V lookup: CDR1 MNHEY, CDR2 SMNVEV (reference sequence). Trimming took off 5 bases at V and 4 bases at J, with 17 bases between the two ends.

The V call is TRBV11-1, the J call TRBJ2-3; 9 bases are shared with TRBD1. After removal of 8 bases from V and 3 bases from J, the junction contained 6 bases not matched to a gene. Germline CDR1 and CDR2: SGHAT and FQDESV (reference sequence). The CDR3 contains 14 residues. The CDR3 sequence: CASFDRGSTDTQYF. Here the CDR3 DNA reads TGTGCCAGCTTTGACAGGGGGTCAACAGATACGCAGTATTTT.

The chain joins TRBV5-1 to TRBJ2-5; TRBD1 aligns across 7 bases. Germline CDR1 and CDR2: SGHRS and YFSETQ. V gave up 2 bases and J gave up 2 bases; unmatched junction bases: 15. The CDR3 spans 18 residues. The CDR3 DNA reads TGCGCCAGCAGCTTAAGGCCCCAAACAGGGGACCTTCAAGAGACCCAGTACTTC. Protein product: CASSLRPQTGDLQETQYF.

J is TRBJ1-3 and V is TRBV5-5; D remains ambiguous. This CDR3 region has 13 residues. Germline V gene lookup returns CDR1 SGHKS and CDR2 YYEKEE (reference sequence). V lost 1 base and J 4 bases, leaving 6 bases between the germline ends. Written as DNA, the CDR3 is TGTGCCAGCAGCTTGCAGGAAGGAAACACCATATATTTT. Residues: CASSLQEGNTIYF.

The sample holds a few counts of this clone. This rearrangement joins TRBV5-1 to TRBJ1-4, with 10 bases aligning to TRBD1. Per germline, CDR1 SGHRS and CDR2 YFSETQ. V lost 7 bases and J lost 3; bases outside the gene matches: 3. The CDR3 contains 14 residues. The CDR3 nucleotides read TGCGCCAGCGGACAGGGGGAGGCTAATGAAAAACTGTTTTTT. Translation gives CASGQGEANEKLFF.

This chain links TRBV21-1 with TRBJ2-3; TRBD1 is taken as the D call from the table, unchecked against the DNA. TRBV21-1 is assigned pseudogene status. The CDR3 loop spans 17 amino acids. CDR3 residues: CASSKPGTGWRTDTQYF. CDR3 bases: TGTGCCAGCAGCAAACCGGGGACAGGGTGGCGCACAGATACGCAGTATTTT.

The chain is built from TRBV3-1 (or the pseudogene TRBV3-2) and TRBJ1-2; 7 nucleotides agree with TRBD1. The CDR3 is made up of 15 amino acids. Germline V CDR1 and CDR2: LGHDT, YNNKEL (reference sequence). Trimming cost V 1 base and J 3 bases; bases outside gene matches: 5. The CDR3 DNA reads TGTGCCAGCAGCCAAGGGCCTACAGGGGACTATGGCTACACCTTC. Residues: CASSQGPTGDYGYTF.

J is TRBJ1-1 and V is TRBV5-1, with no clear D. The V and J ends lost 0 bases and 8 bases respectively, with 14 bases between them. Germline CDR1 and CDR2: SGHRS and YFSETQ. The CDR3 spans 14 residues. The CDR3 is CASSLANTGSEAFF. In DNA form, the CDR3 reads TGCGCCAGCAGCTTGGCCAATACGGGTTCCGAAGCTTTCTTT.

This clone was observed a few times. The J gene is TRBJ1-5, the V gene TRBV6-1; 7 bases fit TRBD1. V shed 2 bases and J 3 bases; nucleotides not matched to a gene: 10. The CDR3 covers 17 residues. From germline, CDR1 is MNHNS and CDR2 SASEGT. The CDR3 sequence: CASSELSRQGVNQPQHF. CDR3 DNA: TGTGCCAGCAGTGAACTATCGCGACAGGGCGTCAATCAGCCCCAGCATTTT.

The chain is built from TRBV19 and TRBJ1-5; D is ambiguous. Germline V lookup: CDR1 LNHDA, CDR2 SQIVND (reference sequence). V lost 5 bases and J 4 bases, leaving 9 bases between the germline ends. This CDR3 region has 13 residues. The CDR3 sequence: CASSQRLNQPQHF. As DNA, the CDR3 is TGTGCCAGTAGTCAGAGGTTGAATCAGCCCCAGCATTTT.

The chain is built from TRBV5-1 and TRBJ1-2; D gene uncertain. This CDR3 has 12 amino acids. The germline V gene has CDR1 SGHRS and CDR2 YFSETQ. V was clipped by 4 bases and J by 5 bases, with 9 bases between them. The CDR3: CASSIDKYGYTF. In DNA form, the CDR3 reads TGCGCCAGCAGCATAGACAAGTATGGCTACACCTTC.

This chain uses TRBV10-1 with TRBJ2-2; tentative D call: TRBD2 (5 bases). V was shortened by 9 bases and J by 2 bases, with 19 bases between the two germline ends. The CDR3 totals 16 residues. The germline gives CDR1 WNHNN, CDR2 SYGVQD (reference sequence). The chain's CDR3 is CARTPCPEGNTGELFF. The CDR3 bases are TGCGCCAGAACTCCCTGCCCCGAGGGAAACACCGGGGAGCTGTTTTTT.

The chain links TRBV19 to TRBJ1-5; the D is unclear. CDR1 is LNHDA and CDR2 is SQIVND in the germline V gene (reference sequence). Between the trimmed V and J ends, which lost 8 bases and 4 bases, there was a span of 9 bases. CDR3 length: 12 residues. The CDR3 sequence is CASAKWNQPQHF. CDR3 DNA: TGTGCCAGTGCGAAGTGGAATCAGCCCCAGCATTTT. Based on the CDR3 plus reference TRBV19 and TRBJ1-5, the full variable domain is DGGITQSPKYLFRKEGQNVTLSCEQNLNHDAMYWYRQDPGQGLRLIYYSQIVNDFQKGDIAEGYSVSREKKESFPLTVTSAQKNPTAFYLCASAKWNQPQHFGDGTRLSIL.

The rearrangement links TRBV2 to TRBJ2-3, with 8 bases fitting TRBD2. Germline-derived CDR1 and CDR2 are SNHLY and FYNNEI. The CDR3 is made up of 16 amino acids. Germline trimming cut 5 bases from V and 2 bases from J; bases unmatched to any gene: 9. The DNA for the CDR3 is TGTGCCAGCAGTCCCGGGGGGGGCCCCGCCACAGATACGCAGTATTTT. Amino acid sequence: CASSPGGGPATDTQYF.

The rearrangement links TRBV2 to TRBJ2-3, with a tentative D call TRBD2 (5 bases). Between the trimmed V and J ends, which lost 7 bases and 4 bases, there was a span of 9 bases. The germline gives CDR1 SNHLY, CDR2 FYNNEI. This CDR3 is built from 12 residues. CDR3 bases: TGTGCCAGCAAGGTGGAGGCAGATACGCAGTATTTT. Translation: CASKVEADTQYF.

V usage is TRBV19 and J usage is TRBJ2-2, with D possibly matching TRBD1 (6 bases). Germline-derived CDR1 and CDR2 are LNHDA and SQIVND (reference sequence). This CDR3 region has 17 residues. The V and J ends lost 3 bases and 0 bases respectively, with 14 bases between them. The CDR3 sequence: CASSIHRAIANTGELFF. CDR3 DNA: TGTGCCAGTAGTATCCACAGGGCCATAGCGAACACCGGGGAGCTGTTTTTT.

V gene TRBV3-1 (or the pseudogene TRBV3-2) combines with J gene TRBJ1-1; D perhaps matches TRBD1 (5 bases). There are 16 residues in the CDR3. Trimming shortened V by 1 base and J by 4 bases, and 16 bases separated the two germline ends. Germline CDR1 is LGHDT and CDR2 is YNNKEL (reference sequence). The CDR3 region is CASSQGAGYPLTEAFF. CDR3 DNA sequence: TGTGCCAGCAGCCAAGGAGCAGGGTATCCGCTCACTGAAGCTTTCTTT.

The V and J genes are TRBV10-1 and TRBJ2-7, with D possibly TRBD1 on 6 matching bases. Germline values: CDR1 WNHNN, CDR2 SYGVQD (reference sequence). V gave up 4 bases and J gave up 4 bases, with 11 bases separating them. The CDR3 runs 13 residues. CDR3 sequence: CASSVGTKYEQYF. DNA of the CDR3: TGCGCCAGCAGTGTGGGGACAAAGTACGAGCAGTACTTC.

This clone was seen a few times. This chain links TRBV4-1 with TRBJ2-2, with D possibly TRBD2 on 6 matching bases. V lost 5 bases, J lost 3 bases, and 10 bases lay in between. The CDR3 consists of 14 residues. The V gene's germline CDR1 is MGHRA and CDR2 YSYEKL. For the CDR3, the DNA is TGCGCCAGCAGCGCGACTAGTGACACCGGGGAGCTGTTTTTT. Translation gives CASSATSDTGELFF.

The V and J genes are TRBV2 and TRBJ2-3, with D tentatively TRBD1 (5 bases). V was shortened by 4 bases and J by 0 bases, with 11 bases between the two germline ends. The CDR3 covers 15 residues. Germline assignment: CDR1 SNHLY and CDR2 FYNNEI. The CDR3 nucleotides read TGTGCCAGCAGTGGGTCAGGGATAAGCACAGATACGCAGTATTTT. This gives the protein CASSGSGISTDTQYF.

This chain connects TRBV9 to TRBJ1-2; 10 bases line up with TRBD1. The V gene end was trimmed by 3 bases and the J gene end by 8 bases; junction bases not matched to a gene: 4. This CDR3 comprises 13 residues. Germline loops: CDR1 SGDLS, CDR2 YYNGEE. The chain's CDR3 is CASSGQGAEGYTF. The DNA for the CDR3 is TGTGCCAGCAGCGGACAGGGGGCAGAGGGCTACACCTTC.

V usage is TRBV4-1 and J usage is TRBJ1-2; no reliable D call. Germline V CDR1 and CDR2: MGHRA, YSYEKL. The CDR3 totals 15 residues. The germline V and J ends were trimmed by 0 bases and 1 base, with 9 bases remaining between them. CDR3 sequence (DNA): TGCGCCAGCAGCCAAGATCTTGGCCTTAACTATGGCTACACCTTC. Translating gives CASSQDLGLNYGYTF.